These 2 T cell receptor beta chains were all obtained from the same sample, sequenced in a study of T cells in women clearing cervical HPV infection. Here immunoSEQ multiplex PCR was the method, and the copy in TCRdb shows in-frame clones only, minus some. Its table records tens of thousands of clones. The sequencing input was blood buffy coat. The source of these receptors is a woman between 18 and 69 years old with a cervical HPV16 infection that either progressed to CIN3+ or cleared (not recorded which).

Note on this clone: The read finishes 3 residues shy of the CDR3 end, and the germline J gene is used to complete it. The chain carries TRBV20-1 and TRBJ1-5; 7 bases map to TRBD1. The CDR3 loop spans 13 amino acids. J was trimmed by 4 bases and V by 4 bases; bases with no gene match: 4. Germline V gene sequence: CDR1 DFQATT, CDR2 SNEGSKA (reference sequence). The CDR3 reads CSAKGTANQPQHF. CDR3 bases read: TGCAGTGCTAAAGGGACAGCTAATCAGCCC.

As for this clone: The CDR3 end is not reached by the read, which stops 3 residues before it; the germline J gene fills it in. The chain combines TRBV30 with TRBJ2-1; D gene uncertain. This CDR3 has 14 amino acids. Trimming cost V 2 bases and J 2 bases, with 10 bases left between them. The germline CDR1 and CDR2 sequences are GTSNPN and SVGIG (reference sequence). The CDR3 sequence: CAWSLARTYNEQFF. Incomplete CDR3 DNA: TGTGCCTGGAGTCTGGCCAGGACCTACAATGAG.